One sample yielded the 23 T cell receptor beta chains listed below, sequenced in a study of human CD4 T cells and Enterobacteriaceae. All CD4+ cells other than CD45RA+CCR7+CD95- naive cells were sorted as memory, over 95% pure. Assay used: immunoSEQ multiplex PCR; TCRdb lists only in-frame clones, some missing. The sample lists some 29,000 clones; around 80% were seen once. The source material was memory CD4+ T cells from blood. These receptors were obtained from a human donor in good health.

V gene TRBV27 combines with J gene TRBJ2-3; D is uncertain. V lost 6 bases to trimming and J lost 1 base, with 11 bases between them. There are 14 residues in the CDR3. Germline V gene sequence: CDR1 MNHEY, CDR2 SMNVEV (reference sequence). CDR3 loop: CASSRAGGTDTQYF. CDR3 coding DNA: TGTGCCAGCAGCCGAGCTGGGGGCACAGATACGCAGTATTTT.

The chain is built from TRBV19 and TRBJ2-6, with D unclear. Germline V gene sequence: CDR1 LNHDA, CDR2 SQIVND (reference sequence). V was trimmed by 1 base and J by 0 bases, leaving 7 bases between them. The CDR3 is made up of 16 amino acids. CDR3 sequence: CASSIAGFSGANVLTF. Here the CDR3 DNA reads TGTGCCAGTAGTATAGCAGGTTTCTCTGGGGCCAACGTCCTGACTTTC.

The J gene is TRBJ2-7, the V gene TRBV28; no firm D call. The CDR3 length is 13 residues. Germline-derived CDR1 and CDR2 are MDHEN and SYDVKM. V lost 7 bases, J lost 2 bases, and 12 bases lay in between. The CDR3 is CASIRQEPYEQYF. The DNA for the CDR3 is TGTGCCAGCATCCGGCAGGAACCCTACGAGCAGTACTTC.

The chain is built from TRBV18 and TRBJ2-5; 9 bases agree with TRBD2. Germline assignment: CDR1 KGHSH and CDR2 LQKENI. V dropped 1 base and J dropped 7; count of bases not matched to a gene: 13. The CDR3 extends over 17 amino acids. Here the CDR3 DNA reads TGTGCCAGCTCACCACAGATGCCTAGCGGGGTACTGGGGACCCAGTACTTC. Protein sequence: CASSPQMPSGVLGTQYF.

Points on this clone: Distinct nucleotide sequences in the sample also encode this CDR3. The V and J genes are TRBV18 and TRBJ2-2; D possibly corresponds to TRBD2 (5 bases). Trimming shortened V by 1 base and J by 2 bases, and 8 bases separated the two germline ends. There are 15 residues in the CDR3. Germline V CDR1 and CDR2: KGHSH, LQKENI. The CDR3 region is CASSPQGANTGELFF. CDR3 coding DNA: TGTGCCAGCTCACCACAGGGAGCTAACACCGGGGAGCTGTTTTTT.

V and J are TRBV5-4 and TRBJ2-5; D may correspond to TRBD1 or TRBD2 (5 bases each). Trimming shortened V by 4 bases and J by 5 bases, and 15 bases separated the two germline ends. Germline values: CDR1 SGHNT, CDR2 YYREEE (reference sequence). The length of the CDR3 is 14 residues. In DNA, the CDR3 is TGTGCCAGCAGCCCTCCGGGACCCGAGGAGACCCAGTACTTC. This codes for CASSPPGPEETQYF.

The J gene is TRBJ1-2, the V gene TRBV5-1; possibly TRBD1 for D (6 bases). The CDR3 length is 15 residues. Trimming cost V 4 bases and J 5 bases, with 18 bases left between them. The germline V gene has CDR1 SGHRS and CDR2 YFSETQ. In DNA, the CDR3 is TGCGCCAGCAGCCCGGGGGGGGCTCAACCGTATGGCTACACCTTC. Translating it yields CASSPGGAQPYGYTF.

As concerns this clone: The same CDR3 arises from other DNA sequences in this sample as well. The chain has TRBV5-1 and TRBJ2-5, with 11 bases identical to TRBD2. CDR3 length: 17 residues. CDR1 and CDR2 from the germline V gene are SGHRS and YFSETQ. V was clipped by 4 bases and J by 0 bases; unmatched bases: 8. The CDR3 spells CASSPGLAVGYQETQYF. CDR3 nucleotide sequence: TGCGCCAGCAGCCCGGGACTAGCGGTAGGATACCAAGAGACCCAGTACTTC.

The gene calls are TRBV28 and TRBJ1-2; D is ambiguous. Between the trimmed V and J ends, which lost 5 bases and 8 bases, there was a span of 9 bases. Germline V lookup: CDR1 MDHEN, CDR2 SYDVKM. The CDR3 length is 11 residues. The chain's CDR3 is CASSPQLGYTF. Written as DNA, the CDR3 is TGTGCCAGCAGTCCTCAGTTGGGCTACACCTTC.

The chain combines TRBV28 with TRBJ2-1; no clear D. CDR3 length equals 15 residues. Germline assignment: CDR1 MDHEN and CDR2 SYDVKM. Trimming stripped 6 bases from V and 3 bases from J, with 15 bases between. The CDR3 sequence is CASSFLRSGYNEQFF. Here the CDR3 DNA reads TGTGCCAGCAGCTTCCTCCGTAGTGGCTACAATGAGCAGTTCTTC.

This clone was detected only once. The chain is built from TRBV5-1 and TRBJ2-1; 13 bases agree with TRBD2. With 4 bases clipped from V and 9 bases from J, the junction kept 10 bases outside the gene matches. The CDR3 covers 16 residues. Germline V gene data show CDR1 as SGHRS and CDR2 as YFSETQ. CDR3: CASSVSGTSGISEQFF. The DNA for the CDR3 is TGCGCCAGCAGCGTCTCCGGGACTAGCGGGATCAGTGAGCAGTTCTTC.

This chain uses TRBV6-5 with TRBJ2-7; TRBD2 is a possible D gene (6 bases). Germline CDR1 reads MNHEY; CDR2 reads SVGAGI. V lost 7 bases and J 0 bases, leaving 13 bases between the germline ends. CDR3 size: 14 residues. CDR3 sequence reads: CASTLAARSYEQYF. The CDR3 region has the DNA TGTGCCAGCACCTTAGCGGCCCGCTCCTACGAGCAGTACTTC.

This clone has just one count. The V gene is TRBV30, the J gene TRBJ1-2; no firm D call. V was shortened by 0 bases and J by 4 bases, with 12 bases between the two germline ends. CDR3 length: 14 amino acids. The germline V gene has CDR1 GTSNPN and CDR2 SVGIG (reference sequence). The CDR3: CAWSVRVQTYGYTF. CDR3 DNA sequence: TGTGCCTGGAGTGTAAGGGTCCAGACCTATGGCTACACCTTC.

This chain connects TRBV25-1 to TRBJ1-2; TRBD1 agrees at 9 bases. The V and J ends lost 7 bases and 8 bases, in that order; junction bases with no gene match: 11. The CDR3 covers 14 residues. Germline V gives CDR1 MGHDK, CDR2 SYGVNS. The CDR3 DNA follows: TGTGCCAGCACCTCGGGACAGGGCGTAGGCGGCTACACCTTC. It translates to CASTSGQGVGGYTF.

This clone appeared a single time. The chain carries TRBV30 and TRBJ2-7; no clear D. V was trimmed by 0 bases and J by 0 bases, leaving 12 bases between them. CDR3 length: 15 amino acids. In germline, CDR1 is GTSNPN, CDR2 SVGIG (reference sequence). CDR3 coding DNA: TGTGCCTGGAGTGTAGGGTCATTTAGCTCCTACGAGCAGTACTTC. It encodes CAWSVGSFSSYEQYF.

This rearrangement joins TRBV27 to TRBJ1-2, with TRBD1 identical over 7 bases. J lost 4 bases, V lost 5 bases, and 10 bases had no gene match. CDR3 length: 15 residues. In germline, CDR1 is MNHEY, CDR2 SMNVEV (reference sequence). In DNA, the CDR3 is TGTGCCAGCAGTCGTACAGGGGCCACACTCTATGGCTACACCTTC. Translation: CASSRTGATLYGYTF.

The CDR3 reads CASSFPRGDEQYF. In DNA form, the CDR3 reads TGTGCCAGCAGCTTCCCCAGGGGAGACGAGCAGTACTTC. The chain uses TRBV11-2 and TRBJ2-7; a weak D match, TRBD1 (6 bases). Trimming removed 3 bases at V and 5 bases at J, with 11 bases between. Germline CDR1 reads SGHAT; CDR2 reads FQNNGV. The CDR3 runs 13 residues.

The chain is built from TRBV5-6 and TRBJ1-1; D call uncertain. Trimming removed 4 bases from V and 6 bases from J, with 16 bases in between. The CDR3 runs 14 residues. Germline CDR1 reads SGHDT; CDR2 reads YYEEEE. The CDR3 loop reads CASSQPDSYAEAFF. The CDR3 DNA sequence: TGTGCCAGCAGCCAACCCGATTCATACGCTGAAGCTTTCTTT. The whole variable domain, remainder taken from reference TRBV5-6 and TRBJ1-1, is DAGVTQSPTHLIKTRGQQVTLRCSPKSGHDTVSWYQQALGQGPQFIFQYYEEEERQRGNFPDRFSGHQFPNYSSELNVNALLLGDSALYLCASSQPDSYAEAFFGQGTRLTVV.

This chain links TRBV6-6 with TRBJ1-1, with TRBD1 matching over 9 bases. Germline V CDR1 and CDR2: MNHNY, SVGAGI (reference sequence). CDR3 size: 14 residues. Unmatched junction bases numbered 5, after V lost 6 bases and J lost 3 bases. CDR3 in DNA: TGTGCCAGCAGCCGGGGACAGGGAGACACTGAAGCTTTCTTT. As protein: CASSRGQGDTEAFF.

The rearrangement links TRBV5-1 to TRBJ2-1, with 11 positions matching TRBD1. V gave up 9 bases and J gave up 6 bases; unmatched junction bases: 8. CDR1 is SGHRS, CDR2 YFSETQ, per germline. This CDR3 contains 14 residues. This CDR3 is CATARDRGTNEQFF. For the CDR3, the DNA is TGCGCCACCGCCAGGGACAGGGGGACCAATGAGCAGTTCTTC.

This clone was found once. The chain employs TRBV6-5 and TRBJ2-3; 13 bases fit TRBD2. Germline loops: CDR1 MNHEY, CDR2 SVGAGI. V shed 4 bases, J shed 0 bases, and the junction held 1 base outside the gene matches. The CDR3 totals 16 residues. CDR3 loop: CASSSGLAGSTDTQYF. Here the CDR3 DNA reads TGTGCCAGCAGTTCGGGACTAGCGGGGAGCACAGATACGCAGTATTTT.

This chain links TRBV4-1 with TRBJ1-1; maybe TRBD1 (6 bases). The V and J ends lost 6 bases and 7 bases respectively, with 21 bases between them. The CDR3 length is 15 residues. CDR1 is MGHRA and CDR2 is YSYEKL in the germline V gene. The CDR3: CASSPPQGHLNEAFF. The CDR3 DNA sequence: TGCGCCAGCAGTCCACCTCAGGGACACTTAAATGAAGCTTTCTTT.

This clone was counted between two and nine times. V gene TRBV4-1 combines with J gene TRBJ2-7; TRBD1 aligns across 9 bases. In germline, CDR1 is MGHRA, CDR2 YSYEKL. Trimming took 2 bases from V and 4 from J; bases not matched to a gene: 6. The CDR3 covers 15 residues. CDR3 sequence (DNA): TGCGCCAGCAGCCAACCCGGACAGGGGAGGTACGAGCAGTACTTC. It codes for CASSQPGQGRYEQYF.